This TCR beta chain is drawn from a study of T cells after yellow fever vaccination. Conversion of TCR transcripts into cDNA relied on 5'RACE template switching, which added a universal primer site and UMIs. Via MiXCR, TCRdb re-called the 5' RACE reads, giving one row per CDR3 protein. This table holds hundreds of thousands of distinct CDR3 sequences, 3.6% found once. In the case of this clonotype: Its antigen is unidentified.

Study findings and constraints: There was a small share of clonotypes that showed up in both the CD4 and CD8 compartments. Most clones from primary vaccination were detected again post-booster (roughly 95% CD4, about 85% CD8). The secondary T-cell response peaked on day 5, not day 15, but was weaker.

The junction had 3 bases not matched to a gene; V was cut back by 4 bases and J by 1 base. The CDR3 loop spans 14 amino acids. CDR1 MGHRA and CDR2 YSYEKL come from the germline V gene. The sequence derives from a man aged 18 to 35 who received the YFV17D yellow fever vaccine. The rearrangement uses TRBV4-1 and TRBJ2-7; 8 bases are a match to TRBD1. This material consisted of PBMCs, taken on the day of the yellow fever booster vaccination. The CDR3 protein is CASSLDRGSYEQYV. CDR3 sequence (DNA): TGCGCCAGCAGCCTCGACAGGGGTTCCTACGAGCAGTACGTC.